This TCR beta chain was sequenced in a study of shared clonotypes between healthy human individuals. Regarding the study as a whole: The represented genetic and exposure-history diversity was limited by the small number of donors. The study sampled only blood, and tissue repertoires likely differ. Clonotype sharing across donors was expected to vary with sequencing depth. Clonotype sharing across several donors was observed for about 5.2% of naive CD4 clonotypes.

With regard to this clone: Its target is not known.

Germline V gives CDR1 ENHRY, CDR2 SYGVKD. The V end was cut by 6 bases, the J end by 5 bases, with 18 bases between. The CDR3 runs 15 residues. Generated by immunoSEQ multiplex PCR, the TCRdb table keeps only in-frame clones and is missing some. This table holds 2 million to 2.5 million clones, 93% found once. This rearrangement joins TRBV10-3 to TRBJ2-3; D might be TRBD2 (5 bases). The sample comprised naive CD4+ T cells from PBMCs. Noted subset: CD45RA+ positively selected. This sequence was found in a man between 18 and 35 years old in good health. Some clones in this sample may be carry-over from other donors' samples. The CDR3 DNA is TGTGCCATCAGCGAACCGGCAGTAGGAGGAGATACGCAGTATTTT. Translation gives CAISEPAVGGDTQYF.